The T cell receptor beta chain described here comes from a study of molecular identifiers for immune sequencing clone quantification. Notes on the study in general: It was shown that clones above 20 RNA copies held over 97% of effector molecules, but under 1% in naive cells. Barcodes shared by identical TCR molecules could lead to underestimated sizes of highly expanded clones.

Using its own MiXCR run on the PCR reads, TCRdb lists one record per CDR3 protein. The sample shows approximately 500,000 distinct CDR3 sequences, over 20% of them seen only once. This clonotype was recorded many times. What it binds is not known. Sequenced sample: naive CD8+ T cells from blood, with Jurkat cell RNA spiked in. Subset described: FACS-sorted CD8+CD4-CCR7+CD45RA+ naive T cells. This receptor was identified in a human donor in good health. Some libraries in this study had Jurkat cell RNA spiked in.

CDR3 DNA sequence: TGCAGTGCTAGAGCGAGGACAGGCCCCGGGGGTCAGCCCCAGCATTTT. This gives the protein CSARARTGPGGQPQHF. V and J are TRBV20-1 and TRBJ1-5; 7 bases are shared with TRBD1. The ends lost 1 base at V and 6 bases at J; junction bases unmatched: 12. Germline loops: CDR1 DFQATT, CDR2 SNEGSKA (reference sequence). The CDR3 spans 16 residues.